A single sample is the source of the 10 T cell receptor beta chains below, sequenced in a study of identical twins (dated by TCRdb to about 2016). The receptor library was made with 5' RACE. TCRdb names Illumina HiSeq 2000 as the instrument used. TCRdb reprocessed the public reads (quality trimming at Q25 with fastp, clone calling with MiXCR) and kept in-frame beta chains. Entries are consolidated by CDR3 protein sequence, retaining the most common genes and DNA. The table for this sample lists hundreds of thousands of distinct CDR3 sequences; around 6.1% of them were counted only once. The ten largest clones take up 1.5% to 2% of the sample. The sequenced sample consisted of naive T cells sorted from blood. What the cell subset or site label conveys for this sample: cells isolated with a human naive T-cell isolation kit. Every receptor here comes from a man between 18 and 29 years old in good health.

This clonotype showed up just a few times. V is TRBV12-3 or TRBV12-4 and J is TRBJ2-7; 7 nucleotides align to TRBD2. The CDR3 runs to 16 residues. V gave up 3 bases and J gave up 3 bases; unmatched junction bases: 11. Here the CDR3 reads CASSLGGGTRDYEQYF. CDR3 nucleotides: TGTGCCAGCAGTTTGGGGGGGGGGACGCGGGACTACGAGCAGTACTTC.

The CDR3 coding sequence is TGTGCCTGGAGCCCCCCGGTCGCGGCAGATACGCAGTATTTT. This sequence encodes CAWSPPVAADTQYF. V and J are TRBV30 and TRBJ2-3, with no clear D. V was shortened by 3 bases and J by 4 bases, with 14 bases between the two germline ends. Looked up from germline, CDR1 is GTSNPN and CDR2 is SVGIG (reference sequence). The CDR3 runs 14 residues. The complete variable domain, with remaining parts taken from reference TRBV30 and TRBJ2-3, reads SQTIHQWPATLVQPVGSPLSLECTVEGTSNPNLYWYRQAAGRGLQLLFYSVGIGQISSEVPQNLSASRPQDRQFILSSKKLLLSDSGFYLCAWSPPVAADTQYFGPGTRLTVL.

This clonotype has ten or more counts. V is TRBV20-1 and J is TRBJ2-7, with 11 bases aligning to TRBD2. The CDR3 runs to 13 residues. Looked up from germline, CDR1 is DFQATT and CDR2 is SNEGSKA (reference sequence). In nucleotides, the CDR3 is TGCAGCCTACTAGCGGGAGCTGGGTACGAGCAGTACTTC. This sequence encodes CSLLAGAGYEQYF.

There are many counts of this clonotype. The chain employs TRBV12-3 or TRBV12-4 and TRBJ1-1; D might be TRBD1 (5 bases). The CDR3 is 13 residues long. Between the trimmed V and J ends, which lost 8 bases and 0 bases, there was a span of 10 bases. The chain's CDR3 is CASRGGLNTEAFF. The DNA for the CDR3 is TGTGCCAGCCGGGGGGGTTTGAACACTGAAGCTTTCTTT.

The CDR3 nucleotides read TGTGCCAGCAGCACCGGGACAGTTAATTCACCCCTCCACTTT. Its translation is CASSTGTVNSPLHF. V usage is TRBV6-1 and J usage is TRBJ1-6, with 7 nucleotides matching TRBD1. The V segment lost 6 bases and the J segment 6 bases; nucleotides outside the gene matches: 5. This CDR3 has 14 amino acids. Germline values: CDR1 MNHNS, CDR2 SASEGT.

This clonotype appeared a few times. This chain links TRBV5-6 with TRBJ2-3; no clear D. The ends were cut back, 2 bases at V and 0 bases at J, with 16 bases in the middle. The CDR3 loop spans 17 amino acids. CDR1 is SGHDT and CDR2 is YYEEEE in the germline V gene. CDR3 nucleotides: TGTGCCAGCAGCTTTTATCCGCCCAACCTGAGCACAGATACGCAGTATTTT. It is translated as CASSFYPPNLSTDTQYF.

This clonotype was recorded at least ten times. This sequence joins TRBV25-1 and TRBJ2-3; 7 nucleotides align to TRBD1. CDR3 length: 16 residues. Unmatched junction bases numbered 9, after V lost 6 bases and J lost 0 bases. In germline, CDR1 is MGHDK, CDR2 SYGVNS. The CDR3 DNA is TGTGCCAGCAGAAGACCGGGACAGCTTAGCACAGATACGCAGTATTTT. Translation gives CASRRPGQLSTDTQYF.

This clonotype appeared a few times. This chain uses TRBV3-1 with TRBJ2-7, with 7 bases that match TRBD2. The germline gives CDR1 LGHDT, CDR2 YNNKEL (reference sequence). The CDR3 loop spans 14 amino acids. J was trimmed by 6 bases and V by 1 base; bases with no gene match: 6. The CDR3 sequence is CASSQVRERGEQYF. As DNA, the CDR3 is TGTGCCAGCAGCCAAGTGCGGGAGCGGGGCGAGCAGTACTTC.

This clonotype has at least ten counts. V and J are TRBV5-1 and TRBJ2-2, with D tentatively TRBD1 (6 bases). V was clipped by 2 bases and J by 5 bases, with 13 bases between them. Germline V lookup: CDR1 SGHRS, CDR2 YFSETQ. The CDR3 loop spans 15 amino acids. DNA of the CDR3: TGCGCCAGCAGCTTATCAGGGGATCGGACCGGGGAGCTGTTTTTT. Translated: CASSLSGDRTGELFF.

This clonotype has a count of ten or more. Written as DNA, the CDR3 is TGTGCCATCAGTGGACAGGGGAAATGGGCGGAGGGCTACACCTTC. This sequence encodes CAISGQGKWAEGYTF. J is TRBJ1-2 and V is TRBV10-3; 8 bases line up with TRBD1. The V segment lost 4 bases and the J segment 8 bases; nucleotides outside the gene matches: 12. Germline V gives CDR1 ENHRY, CDR2 SYGVKD. This CDR3 spans 15 amino acids.